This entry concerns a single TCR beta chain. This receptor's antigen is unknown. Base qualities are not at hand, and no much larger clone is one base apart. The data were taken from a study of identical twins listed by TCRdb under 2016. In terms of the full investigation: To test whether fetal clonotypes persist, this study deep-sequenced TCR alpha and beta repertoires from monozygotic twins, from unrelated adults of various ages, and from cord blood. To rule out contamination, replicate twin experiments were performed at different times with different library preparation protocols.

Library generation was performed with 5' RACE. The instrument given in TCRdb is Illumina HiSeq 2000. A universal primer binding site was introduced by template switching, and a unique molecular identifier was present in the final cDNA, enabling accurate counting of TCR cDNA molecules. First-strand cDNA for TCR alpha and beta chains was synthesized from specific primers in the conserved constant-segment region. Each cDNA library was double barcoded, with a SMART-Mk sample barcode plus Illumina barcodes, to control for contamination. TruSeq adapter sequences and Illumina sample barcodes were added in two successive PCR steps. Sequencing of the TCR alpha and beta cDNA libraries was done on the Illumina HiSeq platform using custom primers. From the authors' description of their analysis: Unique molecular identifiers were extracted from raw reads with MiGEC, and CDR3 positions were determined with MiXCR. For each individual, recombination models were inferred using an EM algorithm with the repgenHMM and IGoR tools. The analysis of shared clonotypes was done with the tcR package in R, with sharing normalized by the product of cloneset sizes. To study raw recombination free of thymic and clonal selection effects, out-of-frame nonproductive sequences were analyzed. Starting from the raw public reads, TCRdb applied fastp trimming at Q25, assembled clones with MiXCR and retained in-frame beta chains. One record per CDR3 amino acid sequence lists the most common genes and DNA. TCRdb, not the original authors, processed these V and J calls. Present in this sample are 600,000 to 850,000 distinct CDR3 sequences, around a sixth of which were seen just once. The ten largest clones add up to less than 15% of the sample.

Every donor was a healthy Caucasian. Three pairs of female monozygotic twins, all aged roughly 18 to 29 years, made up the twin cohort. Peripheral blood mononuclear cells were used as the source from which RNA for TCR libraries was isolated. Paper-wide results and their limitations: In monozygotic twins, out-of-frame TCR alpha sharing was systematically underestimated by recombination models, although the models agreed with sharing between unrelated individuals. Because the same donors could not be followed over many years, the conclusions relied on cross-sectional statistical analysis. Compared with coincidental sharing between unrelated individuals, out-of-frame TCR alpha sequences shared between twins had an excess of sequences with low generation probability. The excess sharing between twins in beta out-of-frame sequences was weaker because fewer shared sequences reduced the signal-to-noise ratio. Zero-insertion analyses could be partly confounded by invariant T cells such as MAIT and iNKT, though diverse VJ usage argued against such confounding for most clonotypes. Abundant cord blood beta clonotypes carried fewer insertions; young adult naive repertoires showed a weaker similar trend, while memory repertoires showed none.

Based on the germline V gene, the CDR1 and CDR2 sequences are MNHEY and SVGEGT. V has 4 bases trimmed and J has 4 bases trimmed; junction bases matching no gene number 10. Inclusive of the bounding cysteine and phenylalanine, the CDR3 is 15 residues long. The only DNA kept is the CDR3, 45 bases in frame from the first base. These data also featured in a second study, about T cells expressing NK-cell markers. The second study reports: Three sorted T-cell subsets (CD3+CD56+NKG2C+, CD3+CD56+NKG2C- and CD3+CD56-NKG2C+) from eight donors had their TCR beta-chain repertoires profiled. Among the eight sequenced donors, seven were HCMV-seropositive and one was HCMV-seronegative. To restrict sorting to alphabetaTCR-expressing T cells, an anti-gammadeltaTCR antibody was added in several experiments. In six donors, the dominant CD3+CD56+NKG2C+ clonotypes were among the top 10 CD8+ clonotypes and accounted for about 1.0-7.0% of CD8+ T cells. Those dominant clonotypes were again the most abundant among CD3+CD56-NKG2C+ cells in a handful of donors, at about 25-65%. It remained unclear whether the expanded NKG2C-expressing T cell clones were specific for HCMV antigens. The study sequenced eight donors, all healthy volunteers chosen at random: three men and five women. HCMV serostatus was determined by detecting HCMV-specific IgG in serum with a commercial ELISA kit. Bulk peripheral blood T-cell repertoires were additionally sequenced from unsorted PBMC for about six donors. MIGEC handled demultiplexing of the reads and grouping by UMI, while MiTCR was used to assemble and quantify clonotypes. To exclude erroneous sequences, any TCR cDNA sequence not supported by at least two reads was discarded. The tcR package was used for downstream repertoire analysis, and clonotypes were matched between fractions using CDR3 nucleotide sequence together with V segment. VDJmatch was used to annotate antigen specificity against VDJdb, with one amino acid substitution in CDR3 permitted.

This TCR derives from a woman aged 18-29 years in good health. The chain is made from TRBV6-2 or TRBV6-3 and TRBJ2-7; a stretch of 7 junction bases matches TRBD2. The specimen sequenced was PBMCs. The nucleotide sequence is TGTGCCAGCAGTTCCGGACTAGTGCCAGATTACGAGCAGTACTTC. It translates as CASSSGLVPDYEQYF.